A selection of T cell receptor beta chains follows, all from one sample in a study of post-analysis software for immune sequencing data. TCRdb reanalysed the PCR reads using MiXCR and keeps one entry per CDR3 protein. In the table there are approximately 400,000 distinct CDR3 sequences, less than 40% of which are singletons. Sequenced: blood. These receptors were taken from a girl aged 10-17 years with multiple sclerosis. Both conserved end residues are part of each CDR3. A D gene is named only where the DNA matches it firmly. Rows give clone size only sometimes, using once, few, many, or a class for an expanded clone.

d_call: TRBD1
j_call: TRBJ1-2
clone_size: many
v_call: TRBV5-1
cdr3_aa: CASSPQTGEGGYTF
cdr3_nt: TGCGCCAGCAGCCCACAGACAGGGGAAGGCGGCTACACCTTC

d_call: .
j_call: TRBJ2-6
clone_size: .
v_call: TRBV6-5
cdr3_aa: CASCYLAGDLSGANVLTF
cdr3_nt: TGTGCCAGCTGCTACCTCGCAGGGGACCTCTCTGGGGCCAACGTCCTGACTTTC

d_call: .
j_call: TRBJ2-3
clone_size: .
v_call: TRBV6-4
cdr3_aa: CASSDGTRSTDTQYF
cdr3_nt: TGTGCCAGCAGTGACGGAACTCGGTCCACAGATACGCAGTATTTT

d_call: .
j_call: TRBJ1-2
clone_size: .
v_call: TRBV3-1
cdr3_aa: CASSQDHYGYTF
cdr3_nt: TGTGCCAGCAGCCAAGATCATTATGGCTACACCTTC

d_call: TRBD2
j_call: TRBJ2-1
clone_size: .
v_call: TRBV6-1
cdr3_aa: CASRLAGVPYNEQFF
cdr3_nt: TGTGCCAGCAGACTAGCGGGGGTACCCTACAATGAGCAGTTCTTC

d_call: .
j_call: TRBJ1-2
clone_size: .
v_call: TRBV29-1
cdr3_aa: CSVGTGTWDYGYTF
cdr3_nt: TGCAGCGTAGGAACCGGGACATGGGACTATGGCTACACCTTC

d_call: TRBD1
j_call: TRBJ2-1
clone_size: .
v_call: TRBV7-8
cdr3_aa: CASSLDNRGGYNEQFF
cdr3_nt: TGTGCCAGCAGCTTAGACAACAGGGGTGGCTACAATGAGCAGTTCTTC

d_call: .
j_call: TRBJ2-1
clone_size: .
v_call: TRBV25-1
cdr3_aa: CASQERGYPGTYNEQFF
cdr3_nt: TGTGCCAGCCAAGAACGGGGGTATCCGGGGACCTACAATGAGCAGTTCTTC

d_call: .
j_call: TRBJ1-1
clone_size: few
v_call: TRBV29-1
cdr3_aa: CSVEQGGKTEAFF
cdr3_nt: TGCAGCGTCGAACAGGGAGGCAAGACTGAAGCTTTCTTT

d_call: .
j_call: TRBJ2-3
clone_size: many
v_call: TRBV20-1
cdr3_aa: CSARDLPREDTQYF
cdr3_nt: TGCAGTGCTAGAGACCTCCCCCGGGAAGATACGCAGTATTTT

d_call: .
j_call: TRBJ2-6
clone_size: .
v_call: TRBV11-2
cdr3_aa: CACSFLAGQSLSGANVLTF
cdr3_nt: TGTGCCTGCAGCTTCCTCGCCGGACAGTCACTTTCTGGGGCCAACGTCCTGACTTTC

d_call: TRBD1
j_call: TRBJ1-4
clone_size: .
v_call: TRBV28
cdr3_aa: CASSFQDRRNEKLFF
cdr3_nt: TGTGCCAGCAGTTTCCAGGACAGGAGGAATGAAAAACTGTTTTTT

d_call: TRBD1
j_call: TRBJ1-6
clone_size: .
v_call: TRBV12-3/TRBV12-4
cdr3_aa: CASSLTGVQSPLHF
cdr3_nt: TGTGCCAGCAGTTTGACAGGGGTTCAGTCACCCCTCCACTTT

d_call: TRBD1
j_call: TRBJ1-2
clone_size: few
v_call: TRBV12-3/TRBV12-4
cdr3_aa: CASSLLGTGNSNYGYTF
cdr3_nt: TGTGCCAGCAGTTTGCTCGGGACAGGAAATTCTAACTATGGCTACACCTTC

d_call: TRBD1
j_call: TRBJ2-7
clone_size: .
v_call: TRBV20-1
cdr3_aa: CSAVSTGGAYEQYF
cdr3_nt: TGCAGTGCCGTGAGTACAGGGGGCGCTTACGAGCAGTACTTC

d_call: .
j_call: TRBJ2-7
clone_size: .
v_call: TRBV12-3/TRBV12-4
cdr3_aa: CASSFRGSGRQDEQYF
cdr3_nt: TGTGCCAGCAGTTTCCGGGGATCAGGGAGGCAGGACGAGCAGTACTTC

d_call: TRBD1
j_call: TRBJ2-7
clone_size: few
v_call: TRBV28
cdr3_aa: CASSLNPGQGAYEQYF
cdr3_nt: TGTGCCAGCAGCCTAAATCCGGGACAGGGAGCCTACGAGCAGTACTTC

d_call: TRBD1
j_call: TRBJ1-1
clone_size: few
v_call: TRBV2
cdr3_aa: CASCQGARNTEAFF
cdr3_nt: TGTGCCAGCTGCCAGGGGGCTCGGAACACTGAAGCTTTCTTT

d_call: .
j_call: TRBJ2-5
clone_size: .
v_call: TRBV7-9
cdr3_aa: CASSSLWRQAGTQYF
cdr3_nt: TGTGCCAGCAGCTCTTTATGGCGTCAGGCAGGGACCCAGTACTTC

d_call: TRBD1
j_call: TRBJ2-7
clone_size: .
v_call: TRBV3-1
cdr3_aa: CASSLDREGRQYF
cdr3_nt: TGTGCCAGCAGCCTGGACAGGGAAGGTCGGCAGTACTTC

d_call: TRBD2
j_call: TRBJ2-7
clone_size: few
v_call: TRBV10-1
cdr3_aa: CASSDRLAGNEQYF
cdr3_nt: TGCGCCAGCAGTGACAGACTAGCGGGGAATGAGCAGTACTTC

d_call: TRBD2
j_call: TRBJ2-1
clone_size: .
v_call: TRBV20-1
cdr3_aa: CSASDRGTSGGLSYNEQFF
cdr3_nt: TGCAGTGCTAGCGACCGGGGGACTAGCGGGGGCCTCTCCTACAATGAGCAGTTCTTC

d_call: TRBD1
j_call: TRBJ2-7
clone_size: .
v_call: TRBV7-9
cdr3_aa: CASSSHRTGFAEQYF
cdr3_nt: TGTGCCAGCAGCTCCCATCGGACAGGGTTTGCCGAGCAGTACTTC

d_call: .
j_call: TRBJ2-5
clone_size: .
v_call: TRBV6-5
cdr3_aa: CASSRGGPLTQETQYF
cdr3_nt: TGTGCCAGCAGTAGGGGGGGGCCACTTACCCAAGAGACCCAGTACTTC

d_call: .
j_call: TRBJ1-1
clone_size: .
v_call: TRBV4-2
cdr3_aa: CASSQGTSFAETTEAFF
cdr3_nt: TGTGCCAGCAGCCAAGGTACGAGTTTTGCTGAAACCACTGAAGCTTTCTTT

d_call: .
j_call: TRBJ2-2
clone_size: .
v_call: TRBV29-1
cdr3_aa: CSVVGVAGELFF
cdr3_nt: TGCAGCGTTGTGGGGGTTGCCGGGGAGCTGTTTTTT

d_call: .
j_call: TRBJ2-1
clone_size: few
v_call: TRBV7-3
cdr3_aa: CASSLRVASYNEQFF
cdr3_nt: TGTGCCAGCAGCTTAAGGGTGGCCTCCTACAATGAGCAGTTCTTC

d_call: .
j_call: TRBJ2-3
clone_size: .
v_call: TRBV28
cdr3_aa: CASSEGYPDTQYF
cdr3_nt: TGTGCCAGCAGTGAGGGGTATCCAGATACGCAGTATTTT

d_call: .
j_call: TRBJ2-3
clone_size: .
v_call: TRBV24-1
cdr3_aa: CATSDPGTTDTQYF
cdr3_nt: TGTGCCACCAGTGACCCGGGGACCACAGATACGCAGTATTTT

d_call: TRBD2
j_call: TRBJ2-5
clone_size: few
v_call: TRBV6-5
cdr3_aa: CASKGLAGETQYF
cdr3_nt: TGTGCCAGCAAAGGGCTAGCGGGGGAGACCCAGTACTTC

d_call: .
j_call: TRBJ1-3
clone_size: .
v_call: TRBV9
cdr3_aa: CASSVEGRNTIYF
cdr3_nt: TGTGCCAGCAGCGTAGAAGGACGAAACACCATATATTTT

d_call: .
j_call: TRBJ2-7
clone_size: many
v_call: TRBV3-1
cdr3_aa: CASSRDSYEQYF
cdr3_nt: TGTGCCAGCAGCAGAGACTCGTACGAGCAGTACTTC

d_call: .
j_call: TRBJ2-7
clone_size: many
v_call: TRBV10-3
cdr3_aa: CAISESGRAYEQYF
cdr3_nt: TGTGCCATCAGTGAGTCGGGCAGGGCCTACGAGCAGTACTTC

d_call: .
j_call: TRBJ1-2
clone_size: .
v_call: TRBV20-1
cdr3_aa: CSAPWGYGYTF
cdr3_nt: TGCAGTGCCCCCTGGGGATATGGCTACACCTTC

d_call: .
j_call: TRBJ1-1
clone_size: few
v_call: TRBV12-3/TRBV12-4
cdr3_aa: CASSWRGVPEAFF
cdr3_nt: TGTGCCAGCAGCTGGAGGGGGGTTCCTGAAGCTTTCTTT

d_call: .
j_call: TRBJ2-1
clone_size: few
v_call: TRBV6-5
cdr3_aa: CASSWGDEQFF
cdr3_nt: TGTGCCAGCAGTTGGGGAGATGAGCAGTTCTTC

d_call: TRBD1
j_call: TRBJ2-3
clone_size: many
v_call: TRBV12-5
cdr3_aa: CASGLRDRVMDTQYF
cdr3_nt: TGTGCTAGTGGCCTCCGGGACAGGGTCATGGATACGCAGTATTTT

d_call: .
j_call: TRBJ1-2
clone_size: few
v_call: TRBV29-1
cdr3_aa: CSVEVGQPYGYTF
cdr3_nt: TGCAGCGTTGAAGTTGGACAGCCCTATGGCTACACCTTC

d_call: .
j_call: TRBJ2-5
clone_size: .
v_call: TRBV7-9
cdr3_aa: CASSLFPGGRETQYF
cdr3_nt: TGTGCCAGCAGCTTATTTCCCGGGGGCAGGGAGACCCAGTACTTC

d_call: .
j_call: TRBJ2-3
clone_size: once
v_call: TRBV11-2
cdr3_aa: CASSLGEGPFTDTQYF
cdr3_nt: TGTGCCAGCAGCTTAGGGGAAGGGCCCTTCACAGATACGCAGTATTTT

d_call: .
j_call: TRBJ1-5
clone_size: few
v_call: TRBV12-3/TRBV12-4
cdr3_aa: CASSLEVGQPQHF
cdr3_nt: TGTGCCAGCAGTTTAGAAGTAGGGCAGCCCCAGCATTTT

d_call: TRBD2
j_call: TRBJ2-5
clone_size: .
v_call: TRBV5-1
cdr3_aa: CASSLGGRDEETQYF
cdr3_nt: TGCGCCAGCAGCTTGGGAGGGAGGGACGAGGAGACCCAGTACTTC

d_call: .
j_call: TRBJ2-7
clone_size: .
v_call: TRBV5-1
cdr3_aa: CASSLESGRREQYF
cdr3_nt: TGCGCCAGCAGCTTGGAATCAGGGAGGAGAGAGCAGTACTTC

d_call: .
j_call: TRBJ2-4
clone_size: .
v_call: TRBV7-2
cdr3_aa: CASSRKGIGEQYF
cdr3_nt: TGTGCCAGCAGCCGAAAGGGGATAGGGGAGCAGTACTTC

d_call: .
j_call: TRBJ1-5
clone_size: .
v_call: TRBV20-1
cdr3_aa: CSATTGSEGNQPQHF
cdr3_nt: TGCAGTGCTACTACAGGGTCGGAGGGCAATCAGCCCCAGCATTTT

d_call: .
j_call: TRBJ1-1
clone_size: .
v_call: TRBV11-2
cdr3_aa: CASSLGQKLEAFF
cdr3_nt: TGTGCCAGCAGCTTAGGCCAGAAACTCGAAGCTTTCTTT

d_call: .
j_call: TRBJ2-1
clone_size: .
v_call: TRBV7-2
cdr3_aa: CASSQTPERNEQFF
cdr3_nt: TGTGCCAGCAGCCAGACTCCAGAACGCAATGAGCAGTTCTTC

d_call: .
j_call: TRBJ2-4
clone_size: .
v_call: TRBV9
cdr3_aa: CASSLGESNIQYF
cdr3_nt: TGTGCCAGCAGCTTAGGGGAATCCAACATTCAGTACTTC

d_call: .
j_call: TRBJ1-6
clone_size: few
v_call: TRBV25-1
cdr3_aa: CASSDTGNSPLHF
cdr3_nt: TGTGCCAGCAGTGATACAGGGAATTCACCCCTCCACTTT

d_call: .
j_call: TRBJ2-3
clone_size: .
v_call: TRBV24-1
cdr3_aa: CATSAGGPTDTQYF
cdr3_nt: TGTGCCACCAGTGCCGGGGGCCCCACAGATACGCAGTATTTT

d_call: .
j_call: TRBJ1-2
clone_size: .
v_call: TRBV12-3/TRBV12-4
cdr3_aa: CASSRDGRYGYTF
cdr3_nt: TGTGCCAGCAGTCGGGACGGCCGCTATGGCTACACCTTC

d_call: .
j_call: TRBJ2-5
clone_size: .
v_call: TRBV28
cdr3_aa: CASSLVGTQYF
cdr3_nt: TGTGCCAGCAGTTTGGTAGGGACCCAGTACTTC

d_call: .
j_call: TRBJ2-2
clone_size: .
v_call: TRBV24-1
cdr3_aa: CATSEPGVNTGELFF
cdr3_nt: TGTGCCACCAGTGAGCCAGGAGTTAACACCGGGGAGCTGTTTTTT

d_call: TRBD1
j_call: TRBJ1-2
clone_size: .
v_call: TRBV7-2
cdr3_aa: CASSLEGTGNYGYTF
cdr3_nt: TGTGCCAGCAGCTTAGAAGGGACAGGGAACTATGGCTACACCTTC

d_call: .
j_call: TRBJ2-3
clone_size: few
v_call: TRBV7-8
cdr3_aa: CASSSKRGTGSPTDTQYF
cdr3_nt: TGTGCCAGCAGCTCAAAAAGGGGGACTGGAAGCCCCACAGATACGCAGTATTTT

d_call: .
j_call: TRBJ2-5
clone_size: .
v_call: TRBV3-1
cdr3_aa: CASSQGVASGETQYF
cdr3_nt: TGTGCCAGCAGCCAAGGGGTGGCCTCGGGGGAGACCCAGTACTTC

d_call: .
j_call: TRBJ2-6
clone_size: .
v_call: TRBV20-1
cdr3_aa: CSARGGANVLTF
cdr3_nt: TGCAGTGCAAGAGGGGGGGCCAACGTCCTGACTTTC

d_call: TRBD2
j_call: TRBJ2-5
clone_size: .
v_call: TRBV11-2
cdr3_aa: CASRRGKGGIQETQYF
cdr3_nt: TGTGCCAGCAGACGCGGCAAGGGAGGGATCCAAGAGACCCAGTACTTC